One and the same sample provided the 22 T cell receptor beta chains below, sequenced in a study of shared clonotypes between healthy human individuals. Profiling relied on immunoSEQ multiplex PCR, and the TCRdb table lists in-frame clones only, not all of them. In the table there are hundreds of thousands of clones, roughly 96% of which are singletons. Positive CCR7 selection of CD45RO-negative cells yielded the naive CD8 cells, and terminally differentiated effector memory CD45RA+ cells were excluded. Sequencing was performed on naive CD8+ T cells sorted from blood. The origin of the receptors is a man in his thirties or forties in good health.

A word on this clone: The same CDR3 also results from other DNA sequences found in this sample. The chain is built from TRBV9 and TRBJ1-3; D is unclear. This CDR3 region has 10 residues. The germline gives CDR1 SGDLS, CDR2 YYNGEE. V dropped 3 bases and J dropped 7 bases, with 2 bases sitting between them. CDR3 sequence reads: CASSGNTIYF. CDR3 nucleotides: TGTGCCAGCAGCGGCAACACCATATATTTT.

Concerning this clone itself: This sample includes further DNA sequences coding for the same CDR3. The chain carries TRBV15 and TRBJ2-7; D is unclear. Per the germline V gene, CDR1 is LNHNV and CDR2 is YYDKDF (reference sequence). The CDR3 consists of 12 residues. V lost 3 bases to trimming and J lost 3 bases, with 6 bases between them. CDR3 nucleotide sequence: TGTGCCACCAGCAGGGACGGCTACGAGCAGTACTTC. Translating it yields CATSRDGYEQYF.

The genes are TRBV6-5 and TRBJ2-7; D is unresolved. The V and J ends lost 4 bases and 6 bases respectively, with 22 bases between them. The CDR3 spans 16 residues. Germline loops: CDR1 MNHEY, CDR2 SVGAGI. The CDR3 protein is CASSSPNLDVTVEQYF. DNA of the CDR3: TGTGCCAGCAGTTCCCCCAACCTCGACGTAACCGTCGAGCAGTACTTC.

The genes are TRBV10-2 and TRBJ1-5; unclear D gene. Germline lookup yields CDR1 WSHSY and CDR2 SAAADI. The CDR3 is 15 amino acids. V lost 3 bases to trimming and J lost 3 bases, with 12 bases between them. CDR3 protein: CASSDSGLNNQPQHF. The DNA for the CDR3 is TGCGCCAGCAGTGACTCAGGTCTTAACAATCAGCCCCAGCATTTT.

The chain carries TRBV7-8 and TRBJ2-3; TRBD1 matches 10 bases. J was trimmed by 4 bases and V by 3 bases; bases with no gene match: 4. The CDR3 consists of 15 residues. Germline lookup yields CDR1 SGHVS and CDR2 FQNEAQ. The CDR3: CASSLTGGEADTQYF. CDR3 DNA: TGTGCCAGCAGCTTGACAGGGGGCGAAGCAGATACGCAGTATTTT.

The chain links TRBV7-9 to TRBJ1-4; possible D gene TRBD1, 5 bases. The CDR3 has 15 residues. Germline V gene data show CDR1 as SEHNR and CDR2 as FQNEAQ (reference sequence). Trimming stripped 5 bases from V and 8 bases from J, with 18 bases between. CDR3 loop: CASSKQDLEWEKLFF. In DNA, the CDR3 is TGTGCCAGCAGCAAACAGGACTTGGAGTGGGAAAAACTGTTTTTT.

J is TRBJ2-1 and V is TRBV6-6; D gene uncertain. From germline, CDR1 is MNHNY and CDR2 SVGAGI (reference sequence). V dropped 5 bases and J dropped 5 bases, with 7 bases sitting between them. The CDR3 consists of 12 residues. This chain's CDR3 is CASSPADNEQFF. The CDR3 nucleotides read TGTGCCAGCAGTCCGGCAGACAATGAGCAGTTCTTC.

CDR3 protein: CASSQGTSGLDTQYF. The CDR3 DNA follows: TGCGCCAGCAGCCAAGGGACTAGCGGGTTAGATACGCAGTATTTT. The chain couples TRBV4-1 to TRBJ2-3; 11 bases align to TRBD2. Germline CDR1 reads MGHRA; CDR2 reads YSYEKL. CDR3 length equals 15 residues. Trimming cost V 1 base and J 5 bases; bases outside gene matches: 2.

This chain links TRBV27 with TRBJ1-5; D ambiguous. The CDR3 totals 14 residues. Germline V CDR1 and CDR2: MNHEY, SMNVEV (reference sequence). Trimming cost V 2 bases and J 4 bases, with 9 bases left between them. The CDR3 coding sequence is TGTGCCAGCAGTTTAATGGGGAGAAATCAGCCCCAGCATTTT. This sequence encodes CASSLMGRNQPQHF.

This chain uses TRBV6-5 with TRBJ1-4, with TRBD1 identical over 7 bases. The length of the CDR3 is 15 residues. Germline values: CDR1 MNHEY, CDR2 SVGAGI. With V trimmed by 6 bases and J by 2 bases, 6 bases remained unmatched. In DNA, the CDR3 is TGTGCCAGCAGCAGACTCAGGGGGACTAATGAAAAACTGTTTTTT. This gives the protein CASSRLRGTNEKLFF.

The V and J genes are TRBV28 and TRBJ1-2; D possibly corresponds to TRBD1 (5 bases). Germline V gene sequence: CDR1 MDHEN, CDR2 SYDVKM. The CDR3 has 16 amino acids. V was pared by 2 bases and J by 4 bases, with 17 bases between. The CDR3 region has the DNA TGTGCCAGCAGTTTAGTAGGGGCAAGCCTTAGCTATGGCTACACCTTC. Translating gives CASSLVGASLSYGYTF.

The chain employs TRBV6-1 and TRBJ2-7; D is unresolved. V lost 7 bases and J 2 bases, leaving 15 bases between the germline ends. This CDR3 is 14 amino acids long. CDR1 and CDR2 from the germline V gene are MNHNS and SASEGT. The CDR3 DNA sequence: TGTGCCAGCACTCCGACAAACTCTCCCTACGAGCAGTACTTC. Protein product: CASTPTNSPYEQYF.

The chain links TRBV2 to TRBJ2-1; 12 bases match TRBD1. Germline V gene sequence: CDR1 SNHLY, CDR2 FYNNEI. Germline trimming cut 2 bases from V and 8 bases from J; bases unmatched to any gene: 7. This CDR3 has 16 amino acids. The CDR3 region is CASSESLGQGADEQFF. CDR3 nucleotides: TGTGCCAGCAGTGAATCGTTGGGACAGGGGGCGGATGAGCAGTTCTTC.

The genes are TRBV7-9 and TRBJ2-1; D gene ambiguous. The V gene lost 4 bases and the J gene lost 11 bases, with 21 bases spanning the gap. Germline V CDR1 and CDR2: SEHNR, FQNEAQ (reference sequence). This CDR3 region has 15 residues. Here the CDR3 reads CASSSYLMYRFQQFF. CDR3 nucleotides: TGTGCCAGCAGCTCCTACCTAATGTACCGTTTCCAGCAGTTCTTC.

V and J are TRBV27 and TRBJ2-6; D ambiguous. This CDR3 is built from 14 residues. The germline V and J ends were trimmed by 3 bases and 1 base, with 4 bases remaining between them. The germline V gene has CDR1 MNHEY and CDR2 SMNVEV (reference sequence). Here the CDR3 reads CASSLWSGANVLTF. The CDR3 DNA is TGTGCCAGCAGTTTGTGGTCTGGGGCCAACGTCCTGACTTTC.

The V and J genes are TRBV20-1 and TRBJ2-7; no definite D call. Trimming took 5 bases from V and 6 from J, leaving 8 bases between them. In germline, CDR1 is DFQATT, CDR2 SNEGSKA (reference sequence). CDR3 size: 10 residues. CDR3 sequence (DNA): TGCAGTGCTTCACGGTTCGAGCAGTACTTC. Protein: CSASRFEQYF.

The chain has TRBV10-3 and TRBJ2-5; 7 bases fit TRBD1. This CDR3 contains 15 residues. Germline V CDR1 and CDR2: ENHRY, SYGVKD. V was pared by 6 bases and J by 4 bases, with 11 bases of the junction left unmatched. CDR3: CAISTGTDYPETQYF. CDR3 coding DNA: TGTGCCATCAGCACCGGGACAGACTACCCAGAGACCCAGTACTTC.

This chain uses TRBV2 with TRBJ2-2; D perhaps matches TRBD2 (6 bases). CDR1 SNHLY and CDR2 FYNNEI come from the germline V gene. Trimming pared 6 bases from V and 6 bases from J, leaving 14 bases between. The CDR3 is made up of 14 amino acids. The DNA for the CDR3 is TGTGCCAGCAGGGACGGAATAGCGGCCGGGGAGCTGTTTTTT. It encodes CASRDGIAAGELFF.

This clone was seen just once. Other DNA sequences within the sample encode an identical CDR3. This chain uses TRBV11-2 with TRBJ2-7; D not resolved. Germline assignment: CDR1 SGHAT and CDR2 FQNNGV. Trimming stripped 2 bases from V and 4 bases from J, with 6 bases between. CDR3 length equals 12 residues. DNA of the CDR3: TGTGCCAGCAGCTTAATTCCGTACGAGCAGTACTTC. It is translated as CASSLIPYEQYF.

This rearrangement joins TRBV7-9 to TRBJ2-1, with 9 bases matching TRBD1. The V gene end was trimmed by 6 bases and the J gene end by 2 bases; junction bases not matched to a gene: 5. Germline CDR1 SEHNR, CDR2 FQNEAQ (reference sequence). The CDR3 runs 15 residues. CDR3 region: CASRETGGPYNEQFF. DNA of the CDR3: TGTGCCAGCAGGGAAACAGGGGGCCCCTACAATGAGCAGTTCTTC.

The chain has TRBV19 and TRBJ2-7; D uncertain. This CDR3 spans 14 amino acids. Germline loops: CDR1 LNHDA, CDR2 SQIVND (reference sequence). The V end lost 3 bases, the J end lost 6 bases, and 15 bases lay between the germline ends. In DNA, the CDR3 is TGTGCCAGTAGTATTATTGGTCTAGATAGCGAGCAGTACTTC. As protein: CASSIIGLDSEQYF. The full variable domain, rest sourced from reference TRBV19 and TRBJ2-7, is DGGITQSPKYLFRKEGQNVTLSCEQNLNHDAMYWYRQDPGQGLRLIYYSQIVNDFQKGDIAEGYSVSREKKESFPLTVTSAQKNPTAFYLCASSIIGLDSEQYFGPGTRLTVT.

In regard to this clone: Additional DNA sequences in this sample encode the identical CDR3. The V and J genes are TRBV9 and TRBJ1-1; D ambiguous. V was trimmed by 3 bases and J by 1 base, leaving 7 bases between them. The CDR3 sequence is 13 residues long. Germline CDR1 reads SGDLS; CDR2 reads YYNGEE. In nucleotides, the CDR3 is TGTGCCAGCAGCGCCGGTGGGAACACTGAAGCTTTCTTT. It specifies CASSAGGNTEAFF.